The 6 T cell receptor beta chains in this list originate from one sample, sequenced in a study of blood T cell repertoires in COVID-19. The repertoire was sequenced with immunoSEQ multiplex PCR; TCRdb's copy has only in-frame clones and lacks some. The top ten clones hold 13% of a sample with over 250,000 clones, 65% to 90% of them seen once. Source material: peripheral blood. These TCRs come from a human donor in a cohort sampled during active COVID-19.

The chain combines TRBV2 with TRBJ1-5; D call uncertain. V dropped 7 bases and J dropped 2 bases, with 9 bases sitting between them. This CDR3 contains 13 residues. In germline, CDR1 is SNHLY, CDR2 FYNNEI. The CDR3, as DNA: TGTGCCAGCAATACTCTCGGCAATCAGCCCCAGCATTTT. It is translated as CASNTLGNQPQHF.

This clone appeared a few times. The chain couples TRBV9 to TRBJ2-3, with D maybe TRBD1 (6 bases). From germline, CDR1 is SGDLS and CDR2 YYNGEE. CDR3 size: 18 residues. Trimming removed 0 bases from V and 1 base from J, with 18 bases in between. CDR3 residues: CASSVVPGTSYGTDTQYF. The CDR3 coding sequence is TGTGCCAGCAGCGTAGTCCCGGGGACATCTTATGGCACAGATACGCAGTATTTT.

This chain joins TRBV28 and TRBJ2-7; 10 nucleotides match TRBD2. From germline, CDR1 is MDHEN and CDR2 SYDVKM. Germline trimming cut 2 bases from V and 4 bases from J; bases unmatched to any gene: 11. The CDR3 is made up of 17 amino acids. CDR3 sequence reads: CASSLRTSGKGRYEQYF. In DNA form, the CDR3 reads TGTGCCAGCAGTTTACGTACTAGCGGGAAGGGTCGGTACGAGCAGTACTTC.

V is TRBV19 and J is TRBJ2-1, with 7 positions matching TRBD2. V lost 3 bases and J lost 3; bases outside the gene matches: 5. The CDR3 spans 15 residues. In germline, CDR1 is LNHDA, CDR2 SQIVND (reference sequence). CDR3 protein: CASSIRREFYNEQFF. CDR3 DNA sequence: TGTGCCAGTAGTATTCGGCGGGAGTTCTACAATGAGCAGTTCTTC.

The V gene is TRBV7-9, the J gene TRBJ2-3; 8 bases are shared with TRBD2. After removal of 3 bases from V and 1 base from J, the junction contained 3 bases not matched to a gene. This CDR3 has 15 amino acids. Germline V gene sequence: CDR1 SEHNR, CDR2 FQNEAQ (reference sequence). CDR3 residues: CASSLGTRGTDTQYF. The CDR3 DNA follows: TGTGCCAGCAGCTTGGGGACTAGGGGCACAGATACGCAGTATTTT.

About this clone: A junction end diverges from the germline sequence, so it may reflect a read error. V is TRBV19 and J is TRBJ2-7; D perhaps matches TRBD1 (6 bases). Germline V lookup: CDR1 LNHDA, CDR2 SQIVND (reference sequence). CDR3 length: 14 amino acids. The CDR3: CASSTTDLDSRITF. The CDR3 region has the DNA TGTGCCAGTAGTACAACCGATTTGGACAGCCGGATCACTTTC.